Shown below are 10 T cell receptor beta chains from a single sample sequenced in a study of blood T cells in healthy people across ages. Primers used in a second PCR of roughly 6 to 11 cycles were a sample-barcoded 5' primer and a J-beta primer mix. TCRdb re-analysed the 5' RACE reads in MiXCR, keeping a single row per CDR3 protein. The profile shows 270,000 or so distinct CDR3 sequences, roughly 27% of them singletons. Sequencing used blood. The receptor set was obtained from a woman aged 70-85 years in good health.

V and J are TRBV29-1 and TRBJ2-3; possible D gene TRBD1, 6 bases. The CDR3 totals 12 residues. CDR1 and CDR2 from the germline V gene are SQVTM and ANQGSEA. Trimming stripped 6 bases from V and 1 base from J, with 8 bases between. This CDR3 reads CSVRTGTDTQYF. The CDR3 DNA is TGCAGCGTCCGGACAGGCACAGATACGCAGTATTTT.

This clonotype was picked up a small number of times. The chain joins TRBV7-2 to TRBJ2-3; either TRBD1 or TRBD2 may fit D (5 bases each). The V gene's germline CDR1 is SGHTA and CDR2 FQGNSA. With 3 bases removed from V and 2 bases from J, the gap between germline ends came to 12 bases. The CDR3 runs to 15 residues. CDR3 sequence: CASSFRDGVTDTQYF. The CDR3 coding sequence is TGTGCCAGCAGCTTTCGGGACGGTGTCACAGATACGCAGTATTTT.

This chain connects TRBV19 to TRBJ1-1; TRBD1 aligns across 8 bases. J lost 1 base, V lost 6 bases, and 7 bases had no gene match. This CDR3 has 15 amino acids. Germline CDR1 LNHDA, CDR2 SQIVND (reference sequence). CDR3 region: CASRTTGGSNTEAFF. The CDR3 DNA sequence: TGTGCCAGTAGAACCACAGGGGGGTCGAACACTGAAGCTTTCTTT.

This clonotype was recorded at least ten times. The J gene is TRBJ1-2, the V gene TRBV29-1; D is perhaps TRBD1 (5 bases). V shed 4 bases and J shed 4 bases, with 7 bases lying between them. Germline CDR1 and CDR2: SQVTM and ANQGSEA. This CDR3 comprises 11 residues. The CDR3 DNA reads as TGCAGCGTTGTTGACAGCTATGGCTACACCTTC. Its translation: CSVVDSYGYTF.

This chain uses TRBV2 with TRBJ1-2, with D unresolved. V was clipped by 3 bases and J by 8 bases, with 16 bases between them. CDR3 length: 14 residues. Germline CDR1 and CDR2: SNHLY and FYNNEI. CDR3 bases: TGTGCCAGCAGTGAGTCCTATCAGGCTGGAGGCTACACCTTC. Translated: CASSESYQAGGYTF.

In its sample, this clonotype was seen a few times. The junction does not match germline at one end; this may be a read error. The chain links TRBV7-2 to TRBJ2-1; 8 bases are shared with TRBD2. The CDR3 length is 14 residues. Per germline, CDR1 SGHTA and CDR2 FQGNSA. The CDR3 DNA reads TGTGCCGGCAGCTTAGAGGGACTAGTCCCTGAGCAATTCTTC. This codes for CAGSLEGLVPEQFF. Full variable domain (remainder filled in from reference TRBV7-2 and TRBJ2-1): GAGVSQSPSNKVTEKGKDVELRCDPISGHTALYWYRQSLGQGLEFLIYFQGNSAPDKSGLPSDRFSAERTGGSVSTLTIQRTQQEDSAVYLCAGSLEGLVPEQFFGPGTRLTVL.

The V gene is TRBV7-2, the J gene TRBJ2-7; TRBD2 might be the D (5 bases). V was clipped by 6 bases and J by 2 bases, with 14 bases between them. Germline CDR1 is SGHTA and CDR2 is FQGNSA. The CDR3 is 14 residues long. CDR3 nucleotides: TGTGCCAGCAGTCGCCTTAGCGAGGCCTACGAGCAGTACTTC. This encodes CASSRLSEAYEQYF.

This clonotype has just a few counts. CDR3 DNA sequence: TGTGCCAGCAGCCAAGATAAGACCCAGTACTTC. It specifies CASSQDKTQYF. V and J are TRBV3-1 and TRBJ2-5; D remains unclear. V was cut by 0 bases and J by 6 bases, with 2 bases left in between. CDR1 is LGHDT, CDR2 YNNKEL, per germline (reference sequence). CDR3 size: 11 residues.

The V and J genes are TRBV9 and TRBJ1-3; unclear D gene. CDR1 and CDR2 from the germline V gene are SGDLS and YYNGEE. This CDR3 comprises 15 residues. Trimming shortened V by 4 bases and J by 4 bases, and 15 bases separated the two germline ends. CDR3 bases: TGTGCCAGCAGCTCCACCCGAGGCACAGGAAACACCATATATTTT. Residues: CASSSTRGTGNTIYF.

The CDR3 DNA follows: TGTGCCAGCAGCCAAGCGCAAGACTCCAGGGGCAATGAGCAGTTCTTC. Its protein product is CASSQAQDSRGNEQFF. The chain links TRBV4-2 to TRBJ2-1; TRBD1 might be the D (6 bases). Trimming stripped 1 base from V and 6 bases from J, with 16 bases between. Germline CDR1 reads LGHNA; CDR2 reads YNFKEQ. CDR3 length: 16 amino acids.